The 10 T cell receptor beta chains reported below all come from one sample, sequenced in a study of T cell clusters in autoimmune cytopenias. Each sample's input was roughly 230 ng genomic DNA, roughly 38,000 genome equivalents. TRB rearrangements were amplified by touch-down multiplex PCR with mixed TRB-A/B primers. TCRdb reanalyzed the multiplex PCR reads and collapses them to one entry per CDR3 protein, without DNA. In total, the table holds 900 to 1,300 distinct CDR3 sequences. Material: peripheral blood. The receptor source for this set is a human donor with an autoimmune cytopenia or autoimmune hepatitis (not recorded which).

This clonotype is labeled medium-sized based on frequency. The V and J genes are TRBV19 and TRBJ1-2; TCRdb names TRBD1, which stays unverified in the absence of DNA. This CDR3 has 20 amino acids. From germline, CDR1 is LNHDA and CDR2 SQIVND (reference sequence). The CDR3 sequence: CASSRRLGGGTVNADYGYTF.

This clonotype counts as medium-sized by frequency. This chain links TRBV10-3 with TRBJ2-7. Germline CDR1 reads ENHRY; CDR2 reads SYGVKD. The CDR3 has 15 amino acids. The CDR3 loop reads CAISESFAEPYEQYF.

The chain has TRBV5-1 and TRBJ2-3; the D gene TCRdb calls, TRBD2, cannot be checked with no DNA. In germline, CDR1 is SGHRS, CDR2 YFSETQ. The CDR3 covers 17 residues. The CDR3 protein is CASSLATSGGALDTQYF.

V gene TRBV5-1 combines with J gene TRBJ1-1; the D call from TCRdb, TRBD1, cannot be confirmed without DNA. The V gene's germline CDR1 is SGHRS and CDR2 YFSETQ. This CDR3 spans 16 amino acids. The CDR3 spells CASSLSPGGITTEAFF.

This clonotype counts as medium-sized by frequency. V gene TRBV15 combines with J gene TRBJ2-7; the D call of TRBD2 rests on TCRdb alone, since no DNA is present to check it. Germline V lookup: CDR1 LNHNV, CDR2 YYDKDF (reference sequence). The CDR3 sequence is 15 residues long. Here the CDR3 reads CATSVRDQPFDEQYF.

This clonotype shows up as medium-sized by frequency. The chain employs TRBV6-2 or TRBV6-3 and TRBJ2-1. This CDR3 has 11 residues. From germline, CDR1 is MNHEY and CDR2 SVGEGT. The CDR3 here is CASSTYNEQFF.

Here the CDR3 reads CASSPATSGGYNEQFF. The V call is TRBV6-2 or TRBV6-3, the J call TRBJ2-1; TCRdb returns TRBD2, unconfirmable since there is no DNA. This CDR3 contains 16 residues. Germline CDR1 and CDR2: MNHEY and SVGEGT.

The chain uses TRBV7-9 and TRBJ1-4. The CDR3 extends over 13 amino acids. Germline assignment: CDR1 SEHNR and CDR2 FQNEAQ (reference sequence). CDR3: CATTGGDNEKLFF.

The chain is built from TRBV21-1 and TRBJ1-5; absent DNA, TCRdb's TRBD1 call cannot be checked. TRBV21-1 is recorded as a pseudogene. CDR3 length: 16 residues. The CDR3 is CARRQERPISNQPQHF.

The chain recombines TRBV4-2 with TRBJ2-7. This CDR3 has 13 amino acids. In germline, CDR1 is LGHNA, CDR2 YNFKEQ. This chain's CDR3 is CASSRTNSYEQYF.